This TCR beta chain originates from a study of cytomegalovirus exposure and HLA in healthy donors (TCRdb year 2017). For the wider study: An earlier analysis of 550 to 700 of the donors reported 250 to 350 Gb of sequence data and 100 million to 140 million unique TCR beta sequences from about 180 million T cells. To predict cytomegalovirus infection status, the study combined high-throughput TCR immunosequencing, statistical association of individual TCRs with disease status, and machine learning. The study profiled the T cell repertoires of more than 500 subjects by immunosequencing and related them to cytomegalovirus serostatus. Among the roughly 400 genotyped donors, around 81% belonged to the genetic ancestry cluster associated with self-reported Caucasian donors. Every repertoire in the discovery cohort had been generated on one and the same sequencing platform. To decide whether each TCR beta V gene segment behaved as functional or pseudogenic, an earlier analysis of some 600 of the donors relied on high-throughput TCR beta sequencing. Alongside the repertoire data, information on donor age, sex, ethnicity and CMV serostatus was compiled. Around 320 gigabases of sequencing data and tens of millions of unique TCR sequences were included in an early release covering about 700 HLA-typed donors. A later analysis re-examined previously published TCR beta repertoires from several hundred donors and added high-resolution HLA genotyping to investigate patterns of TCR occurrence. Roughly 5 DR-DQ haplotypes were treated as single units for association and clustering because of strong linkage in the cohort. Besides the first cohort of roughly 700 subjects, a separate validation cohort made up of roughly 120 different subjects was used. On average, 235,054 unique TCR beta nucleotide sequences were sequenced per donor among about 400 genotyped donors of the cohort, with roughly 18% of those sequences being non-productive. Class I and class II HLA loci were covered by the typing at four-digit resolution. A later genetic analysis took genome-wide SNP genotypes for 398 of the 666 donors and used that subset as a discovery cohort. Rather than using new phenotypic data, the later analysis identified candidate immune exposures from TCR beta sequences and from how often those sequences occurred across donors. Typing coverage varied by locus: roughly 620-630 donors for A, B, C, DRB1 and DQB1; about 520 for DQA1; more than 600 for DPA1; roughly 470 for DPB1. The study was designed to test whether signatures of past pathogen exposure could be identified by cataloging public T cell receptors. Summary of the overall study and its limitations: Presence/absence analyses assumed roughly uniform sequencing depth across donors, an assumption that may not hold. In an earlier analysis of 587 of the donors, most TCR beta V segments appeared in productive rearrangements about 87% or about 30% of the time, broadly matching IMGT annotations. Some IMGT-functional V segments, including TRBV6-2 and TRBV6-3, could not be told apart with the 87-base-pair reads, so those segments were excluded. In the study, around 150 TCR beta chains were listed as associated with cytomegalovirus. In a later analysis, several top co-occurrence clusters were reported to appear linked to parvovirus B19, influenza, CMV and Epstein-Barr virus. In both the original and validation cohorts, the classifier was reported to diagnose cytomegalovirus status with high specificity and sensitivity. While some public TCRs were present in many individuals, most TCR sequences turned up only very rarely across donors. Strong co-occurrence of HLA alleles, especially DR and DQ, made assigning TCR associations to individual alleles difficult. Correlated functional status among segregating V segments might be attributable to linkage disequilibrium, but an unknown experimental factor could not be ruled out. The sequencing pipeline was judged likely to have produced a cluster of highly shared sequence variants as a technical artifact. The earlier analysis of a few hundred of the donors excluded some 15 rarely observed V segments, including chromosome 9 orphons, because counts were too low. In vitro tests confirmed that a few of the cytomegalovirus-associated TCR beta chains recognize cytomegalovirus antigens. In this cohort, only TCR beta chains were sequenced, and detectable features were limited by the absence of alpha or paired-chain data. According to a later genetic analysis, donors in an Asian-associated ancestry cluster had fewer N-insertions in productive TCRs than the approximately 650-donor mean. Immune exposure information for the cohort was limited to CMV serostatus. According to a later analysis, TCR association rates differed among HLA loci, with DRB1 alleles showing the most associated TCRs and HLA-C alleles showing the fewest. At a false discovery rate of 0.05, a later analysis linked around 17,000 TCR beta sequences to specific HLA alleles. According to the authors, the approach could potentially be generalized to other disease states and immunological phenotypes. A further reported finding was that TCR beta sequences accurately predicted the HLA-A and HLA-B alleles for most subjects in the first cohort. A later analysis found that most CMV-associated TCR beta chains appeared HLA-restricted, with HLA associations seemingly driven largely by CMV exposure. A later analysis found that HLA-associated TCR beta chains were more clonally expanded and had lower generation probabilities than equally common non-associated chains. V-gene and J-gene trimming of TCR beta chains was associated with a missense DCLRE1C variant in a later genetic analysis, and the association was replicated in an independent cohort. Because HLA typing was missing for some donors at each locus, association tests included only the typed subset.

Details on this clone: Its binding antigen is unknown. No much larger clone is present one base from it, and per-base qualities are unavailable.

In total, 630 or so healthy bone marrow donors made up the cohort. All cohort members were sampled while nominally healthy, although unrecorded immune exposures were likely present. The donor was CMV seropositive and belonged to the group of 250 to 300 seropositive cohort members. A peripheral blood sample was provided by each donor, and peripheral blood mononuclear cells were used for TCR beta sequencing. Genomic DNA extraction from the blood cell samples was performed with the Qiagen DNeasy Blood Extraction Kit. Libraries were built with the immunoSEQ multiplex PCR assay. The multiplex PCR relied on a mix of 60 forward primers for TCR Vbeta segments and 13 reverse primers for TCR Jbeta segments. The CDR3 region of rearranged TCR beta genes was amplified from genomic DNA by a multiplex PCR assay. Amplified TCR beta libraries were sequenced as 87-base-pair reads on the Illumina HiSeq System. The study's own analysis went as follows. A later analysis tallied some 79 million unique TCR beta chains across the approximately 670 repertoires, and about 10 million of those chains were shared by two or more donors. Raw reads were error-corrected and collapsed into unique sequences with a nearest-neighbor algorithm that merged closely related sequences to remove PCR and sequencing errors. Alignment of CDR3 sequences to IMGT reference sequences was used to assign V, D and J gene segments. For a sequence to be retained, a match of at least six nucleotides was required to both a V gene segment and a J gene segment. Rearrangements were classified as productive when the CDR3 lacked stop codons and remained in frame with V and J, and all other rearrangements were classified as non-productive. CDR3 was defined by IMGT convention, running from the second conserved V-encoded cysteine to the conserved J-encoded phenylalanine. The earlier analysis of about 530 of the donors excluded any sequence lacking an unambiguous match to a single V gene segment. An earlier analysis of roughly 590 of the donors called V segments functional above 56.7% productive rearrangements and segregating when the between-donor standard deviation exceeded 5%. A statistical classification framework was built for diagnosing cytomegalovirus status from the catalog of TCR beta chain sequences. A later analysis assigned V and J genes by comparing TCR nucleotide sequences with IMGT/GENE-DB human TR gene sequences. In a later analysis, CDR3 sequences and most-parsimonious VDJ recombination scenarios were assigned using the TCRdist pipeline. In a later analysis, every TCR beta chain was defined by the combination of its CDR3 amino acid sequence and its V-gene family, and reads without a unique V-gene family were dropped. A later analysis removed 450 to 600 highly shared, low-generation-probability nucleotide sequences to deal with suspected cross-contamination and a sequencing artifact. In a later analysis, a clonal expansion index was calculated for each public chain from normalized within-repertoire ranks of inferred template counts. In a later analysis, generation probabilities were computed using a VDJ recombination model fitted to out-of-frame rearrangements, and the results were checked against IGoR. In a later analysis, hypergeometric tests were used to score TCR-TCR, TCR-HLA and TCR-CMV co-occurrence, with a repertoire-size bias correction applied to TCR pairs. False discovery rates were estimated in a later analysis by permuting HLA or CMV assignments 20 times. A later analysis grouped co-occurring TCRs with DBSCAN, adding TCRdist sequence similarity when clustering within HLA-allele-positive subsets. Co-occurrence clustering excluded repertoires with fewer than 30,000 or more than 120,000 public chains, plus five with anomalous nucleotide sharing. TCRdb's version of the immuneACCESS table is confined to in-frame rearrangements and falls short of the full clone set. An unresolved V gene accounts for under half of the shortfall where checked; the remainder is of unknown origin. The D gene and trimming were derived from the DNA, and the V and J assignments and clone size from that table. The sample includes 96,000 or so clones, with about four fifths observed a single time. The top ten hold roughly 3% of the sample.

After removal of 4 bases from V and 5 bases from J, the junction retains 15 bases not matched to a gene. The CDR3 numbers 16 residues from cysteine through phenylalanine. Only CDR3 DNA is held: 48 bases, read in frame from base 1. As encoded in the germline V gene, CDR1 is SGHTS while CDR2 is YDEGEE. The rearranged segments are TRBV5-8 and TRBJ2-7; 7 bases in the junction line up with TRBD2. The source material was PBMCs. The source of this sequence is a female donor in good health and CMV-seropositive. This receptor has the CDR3 CASSDNGWRGMNEQYF. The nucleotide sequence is TGTGCCAGCAGCGACAACGGTTGGCGGGGGATGAACGAGCAGTACTTC.